These 8 T cell receptor beta chains were sequenced from one sample in a study of shared clonotypes between healthy human individuals. Selected positively for CCR7 and CD45RO-negative, naive CD8 cells excluded terminally differentiated effector memory CD45RA+ cells. Libraries were prepared by immunoSEQ multiplex PCR; TCRdb keeps only in-frame clonotypes and omits some of them. Here the sample spans some 2,000,000 clones, over 85% being singletons. Sample: naive CD8+ T cells sorted from blood. These receptor sequences come from a man aged 18 to 29 in good health.

V usage is TRBV7-2 and J usage is TRBJ1-1; 8 positions match TRBD1. The CDR3 loop spans 15 amino acids. V was pared by 5 bases and J by 2 bases, with 7 bases of the junction left unmatched. CDR1 is SGHTA and CDR2 is FQGNSA in the germline V gene. CDR3 residues: CASSLEAGGNTEAFF. Here the CDR3 DNA reads TGTGCCAGCAGCCTGGAAGCAGGGGGCAACACTGAAGCTTTCTTT.

V and J are TRBV10-3 and TRBJ2-7, with 7 bases fitting TRBD1. CDR3 size: 14 residues. The germline V gene encodes CDR1 ENHRY and CDR2 SYGVKD. J gave up 2 bases and V 2 bases, and 3 bases lay outside the gene matches. CDR3 sequence: CAISEGTATYEQYF. CDR3 in DNA: TGTGCCATCAGTGAGGGGACAGCCACCTACGAGCAGTACTTC.

In DNA form, the CDR3 reads TGCGCCAGCAGCGATTTGTACAGGGGGAACACTGAAGCTTTCTTT. This gives the protein CASSDLYRGNTEAFF. The chain has TRBV4-3 and TRBJ1-1, with TRBD1 identical over 7 bases. The V gene end was trimmed by 5 bases and the J gene end by 1 base; junction bases not matched to a gene: 7. Germline V lookup: CDR1 LGHNA, CDR2 YSLEER. The CDR3 loop spans 15 amino acids.

As regards this clone: The same CDR3 is also encoded by other DNA sequences in this sample. The chain combines TRBV6-5 with TRBJ2-3; no firm D call. CDR3 size: 11 residues. Germline V gene sequence: CDR1 MNHEY, CDR2 SVGAGI. With 8 bases removed from V and 5 bases from J, the gap between germline ends came to 8 bases. The CDR3 region is CASSPGDTQYF. CDR3 bases: TGTGCCAGCTCCCCTGGAGATACGCAGTATTTT.

The V call is TRBV5-6, the J call TRBJ1-2, with D unresolved. The CDR3 is made up of 15 amino acids. Deletions cut 5 bases from V and 3 bases from J, with 17 bases between. From germline, CDR1 is SGHDT and CDR2 YYEEEE. The CDR3 bases are TGTGCCAGCAGAAACCGTGAGGGCGGACACTATGGCTACACCTTC. Protein product: CASRNREGGHYGYTF.

This chain connects TRBV9 to TRBJ2-3; the match to TRBD2 covers 10 bases. This CDR3 has 16 amino acids. The V segment lost 6 bases and the J segment 3 bases; nucleotides outside the gene matches: 10. The germline CDR1 and CDR2 sequences are SGDLS and YYNGEE. CDR3 sequence reads: CASNGLADVRTDTQYF. The DNA for the CDR3 is TGTGCCAGCAATGGACTAGCGGACGTCAGGACAGATACGCAGTATTTT.

The chain links TRBV10-3 to TRBJ2-1; D perhaps matches TRBD2 (7 bases). The V end lost 8 bases, the J end lost 10 bases, and 24 bases lay between the germline ends. Germline V lookup: CDR1 ENHRY, CDR2 SYGVKD. The length of the CDR3 is 15 residues. CDR3 amino acids: CAIGKDGGPRKEQFF. The CDR3 nucleotides are TGTGCCATCGGGAAGGACGGGGGGCCCCGTAAGGAGCAGTTCTTC.

The gene calls are TRBV11-2 and TRBJ2-7, with D possibly called TRBD1 or TRBD2 (5 bases each). The ends were cut back, 3 bases at V and 3 bases at J, with 18 bases in the middle. The CDR3 spans 16 residues. The germline V gene has CDR1 SGHAT and CDR2 FQNNGV. The CDR3 loop is CASSFPRDAIDYEQYF. The CDR3 DNA reads as TGTGCCAGCAGCTTCCCTAGGGACGCCATAGACTACGAGCAGTACTTC.